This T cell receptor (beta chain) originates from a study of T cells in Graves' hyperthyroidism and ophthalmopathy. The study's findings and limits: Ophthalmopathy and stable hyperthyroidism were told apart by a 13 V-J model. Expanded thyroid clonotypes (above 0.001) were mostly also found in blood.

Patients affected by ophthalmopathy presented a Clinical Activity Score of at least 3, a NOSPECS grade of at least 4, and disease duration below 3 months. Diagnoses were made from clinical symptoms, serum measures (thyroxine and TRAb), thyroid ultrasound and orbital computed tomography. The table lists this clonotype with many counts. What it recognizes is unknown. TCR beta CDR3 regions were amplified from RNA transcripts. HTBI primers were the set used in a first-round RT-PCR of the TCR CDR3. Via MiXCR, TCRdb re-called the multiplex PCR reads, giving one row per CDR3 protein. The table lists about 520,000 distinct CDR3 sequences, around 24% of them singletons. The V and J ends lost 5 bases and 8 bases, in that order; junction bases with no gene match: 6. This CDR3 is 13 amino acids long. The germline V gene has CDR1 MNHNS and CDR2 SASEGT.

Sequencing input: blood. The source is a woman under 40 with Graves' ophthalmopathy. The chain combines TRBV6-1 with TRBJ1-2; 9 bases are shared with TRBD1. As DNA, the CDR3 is TGTGCCAGCAGTCGAACAGGGGGCTCCGGCTACACCTTC. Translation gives CASSRTGGSGYTF.